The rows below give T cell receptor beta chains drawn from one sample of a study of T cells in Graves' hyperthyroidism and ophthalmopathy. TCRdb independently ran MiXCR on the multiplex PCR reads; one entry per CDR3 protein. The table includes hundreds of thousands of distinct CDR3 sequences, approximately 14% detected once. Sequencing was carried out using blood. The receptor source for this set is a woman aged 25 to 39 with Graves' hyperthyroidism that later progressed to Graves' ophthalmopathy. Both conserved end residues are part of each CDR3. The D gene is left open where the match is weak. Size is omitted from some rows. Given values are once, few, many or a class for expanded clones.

CDR3 DNA: TGCAGCGTTGGGGGAGGGTCCTACCCACGGGACACTGAAGCTTTCTTT
CDR3 protein: CSVGGGSYPRDTEAFF
V gene: TRBV29-1
J gene: TRBJ1-1
clone size: many
D gene: NA

CDR3 DNA: TGTGCCAGCAGCGTAGGATCAGGGTCTGGGGCCAACGTCCTGACTTTC
CDR3 protein: CASSVGSGSGANVLTF
V gene: TRBV9
J gene: TRBJ2-6
clone size: NA
D gene: NA

CDR3 DNA: TGCAGTGCCAAGAATGGCCAAGAGACCCAGTACTTC
CDR3 protein: CSAKNGQETQYF
V gene: TRBV20-1
J gene: TRBJ2-5
clone size: many
D gene: NA

CDR3 DNA: TGTGCCAGCACCAAGACGAACTCTGGGGCCAACGTCCTGACTTTC
CDR3 protein: CASTKTNSGANVLTF
V gene: TRBV12-3/TRBV12-4
J gene: TRBJ2-6
clone size: NA
D gene: NA

CDR3 DNA: TGTGCCAGCAGCTTAGTGGGACAGGGGGCTGCTGAGCAGTTCTTC
CDR3 protein: CASSLVGQGAAEQFF
V gene: TRBV11-2
J gene: TRBJ2-1
clone size: many
D gene: TRBD1

CDR3 DNA: TGTGCCAGCAGTGAAATAGGGACTAGCGGGAGTAATGAGCAGTTCTTC
CDR3 protein: CASSEIGTSGSNEQFF
V gene: TRBV6-1
J gene: TRBJ2-1
clone size: few
D gene: TRBD2

CDR3 DNA: TGTGCCAGCAGTAGGGGGAGGCGATCCGGGACTAGAAACACCGGGGAGCTGTTTTTT
CDR3 protein: CASSRGRRSGTRNTGELFF
V gene: TRBV6-1
J gene: TRBJ2-2
clone size: few
D gene: TRBD2

CDR3 DNA: TGTGCCAGCAGCTTACACAGGATCAACACTGAAGCTTTCTTT
CDR3 protein: CASSLHRINTEAFF
V gene: TRBV7-3
J gene: TRBJ1-1
clone size: many
D gene: NA

CDR3 DNA: TGTGCCAGCAGTTACCCGGGTATTTCTGGGGCCAACGTCCTGACTTTC
CDR3 protein: CASSYPGISGANVLTF
V gene: TRBV6-2/TRBV6-3
J gene: TRBJ2-6
clone size: many
D gene: NA

CDR3 DNA: TGTGCCAGCAGCTACCCGGACAGGGAAGAAGGCTACACCTTC
CDR3 protein: CASSYPDREEGYTF
V gene: TRBV7-2
J gene: TRBJ1-2
clone size: many
D gene: TRBD1

CDR3 DNA: TGTGCCAGCAGTAACCGGGGGTCGGGCAATGAGCAGTTCTTC
CDR3 protein: CASSNRGSGNEQFF
V gene: TRBV2
J gene: TRBJ2-1
clone size: NA
D gene: NA

CDR3 DNA: TGTGCCAGCACCAGCGGACAGGGTTGGGTACCCACTGAAGCTTTCTTT
CDR3 protein: CASTSGQGWVPTEAFF
V gene: TRBV12-3/TRBV12-4
J gene: TRBJ1-1
clone size: NA
D gene: TRBD1

CDR3 DNA: TGCAGTGCTAGAGGCGGGGGGAATGAAAAACTGTTTTTT
CDR3 protein: CSARGGGNEKLFF
V gene: TRBV29-1
J gene: TRBJ1-4
clone size: many
D gene: NA

CDR3 DNA: TGCGCCAGCAGCCAAGATCAACAGGGGGCCGATCTGGAGACCCAGTACTTC
CDR3 protein: CASSQDQQGADLETQYF
V gene: TRBV4-1
J gene: TRBJ2-5
clone size: NA
D gene: TRBD1

CDR3 DNA: TGCGCCAGCAGCCAAGAGCCACTAGCGGAGGGGAACACCGGGGAGCTGTTTTTT
CDR3 protein: CASSQEPLAEGNTGELFF
V gene: TRBV4-3
J gene: TRBJ2-2
clone size: NA
D gene: TRBD2

CDR3 DNA: TGTGCCAGCAGTTCCCCCCCCGGGACTAGTGGACACGAGCAGTACTTC
CDR3 protein: CASSSPPGTSGHEQYF
V gene: TRBV6-1
J gene: TRBJ2-7
clone size: many
D gene: TRBD2

CDR3 DNA: TGTGCCATCAACCACAATGAAGACAGGCCATGGGAGCAGTTCTTC
CDR3 protein: CAINHNEDRPWEQFF
V gene: TRBV10-3
J gene: TRBJ2-1
clone size: NA
D gene: NA

CDR3 DNA: TGCGCCAGCAGCCAAGGAGAGGGGGCAACTTTCTTT
CDR3 protein: CASSQGEGATFF
V gene: TRBV4-1
J gene: TRBJ1-1
clone size: NA
D gene: TRBD1

CDR3 DNA: TGTGCCAGCAGTTCGAGGGGAAGGGTGCATTTT
CDR3 protein: CASSSRGRVHF
V gene: TRBV2
J gene: TRBJ1-5
clone size: many
D gene: NA

CDR3 DNA: TGTGCCAGCAGTCCTGCCGGGCGGGAGCCTGAGCAGTTCTTC
CDR3 protein: CASSPAGREPEQFF
V gene: TRBV6-1
J gene: TRBJ2-1
clone size: few
D gene: TRBD2

CDR3 DNA: TGTGCCAGCAGTTCTTCAGGGTTGGGTAACTATGGCTACACCTTC
CDR3 protein: CASSSSGLGNYGYTF
V gene: TRBV27
J gene: TRBJ1-2
clone size: many
D gene: NA

CDR3 DNA: TGTGCCAGCAGTTTAGGACTAGTGGGTCCCACAGATACGCAGTATTTT
CDR3 protein: CASSLGLVGPTDTQYF
V gene: TRBV2
J gene: TRBJ2-3
clone size: many
D gene: TRBD2

CDR3 DNA: TGTGCCAGCAGTTTAGGGGTGGCGGTGTATGGCTACACCTTC
CDR3 protein: CASSLGVAVYGYTF
V gene: TRBV27
J gene: TRBJ1-2
clone size: many
D gene: NA

CDR3 DNA: TGTGCCAGCAGCCCCCGTAGCGGGAGGGCCTCGATGGAGACCCAGTACTTC
CDR3 protein: CASSPRSGRASMETQYF
V gene: TRBV11-2
J gene: TRBJ2-5
clone size: NA
D gene: TRBD2

CDR3 DNA: TGTGCCAGCAGTCCCTTCCTCGGACGGACCCACTATGGCTACACCTTC
CDR3 protein: CASSPFLGRTHYGYTF
V gene: TRBV28
J gene: TRBJ1-2
clone size: many
D gene: NA

CDR3 DNA: TGTGCCAGCAGTTCCCGTATGGCGGATAATCAGCCCCAGCATTTT
CDR3 protein: CASSSRMADNQPQHF
V gene: TRBV6-1
J gene: TRBJ1-5
clone size: many
D gene: NA

CDR3 DNA: TGTGCCCGTCTCGGGACAGGGTTTTTGGGATCCTATGGCTACACCTTC
CDR3 protein: CARLGTGFLGSYGYTF
V gene: TRBV30
J gene: TRBJ1-2
clone size: few
D gene: TRBD1

CDR3 DNA: TGTGCCAGCAGCTTAGCGGGCCCTTCCGAGCAGTTCTTC
CDR3 protein: CASSLAGPSEQFF
V gene: TRBV11-1
J gene: TRBJ2-1
clone size: many
D gene: NA

CDR3 DNA: TGTGCCAGCAGTCGGGACAGGGGCCGCACAGATACGCAGTATTTT
CDR3 protein: CASSRDRGRTDTQYF
V gene: TRBV28
J gene: TRBJ2-3
clone size: many
D gene: TRBD1

CDR3 DNA: TGCAGTGGCTGGATCGAAGCTAACTATGGCTACACCTTC
CDR3 protein: CSGWIEANYGYTF
V gene: TRBV20-1
J gene: TRBJ1-2
clone size: many
D gene: NA

CDR3 DNA: TGCGCCAGCAGTTCCTACGGGACAGGGTACGAGCAGTACTTC
CDR3 protein: CASSSYGTGYEQYF
V gene: TRBV5-1
J gene: TRBJ2-7
clone size: few
D gene: TRBD1

CDR3 DNA: TGTGCCAGCAGTTTCCTGGGCTCCGAGCAGTACTTC
CDR3 protein: CASSFLGSEQYF
V gene: TRBV28
J gene: TRBJ2-7
clone size: many
D gene: NA

CDR3 DNA: TGTGCCAGCAGCTTAGTGGACGGAGACTATGGCTACACCTTC
CDR3 protein: CASSLVDGDYGYTF
V gene: TRBV7-2
J gene: TRBJ1-2
clone size: many
D gene: NA

CDR3 DNA: TGCAGTGCTAGGTCTGAGGAGGGGAGCTCCTACGAGCAGTACTTC
CDR3 protein: CSARSEEGSSYEQYF
V gene: TRBV20-1
J gene: TRBJ2-7
clone size: few
D gene: NA

CDR3 DNA: TGCGCCAGCAGCTCGGGGGATAATCAGCCCCAGCATTTT
CDR3 protein: CASSSGDNQPQHF
V gene: TRBV5-1
J gene: TRBJ1-5
clone size: few
D gene: NA

CDR3 DNA: TGTGCCAGCAGTTTAGCGCTAGCGGGACCCCAAGAGACCCAGTACTTC
CDR3 protein: CASSLALAGPQETQYF
V gene: TRBV12-3/TRBV12-4
J gene: TRBJ2-5
clone size: many
D gene: TRBD2

CDR3 DNA: TGCAGTGCTAGAGTTGGAGCGCCGGGGACTGCCTATAATTCACCCCTCCACTTT
CDR3 protein: CSARVGAPGTAYNSPLHF
V gene: TRBV20-1
J gene: TRBJ1-6
clone size: few
D gene: NA

CDR3 DNA: TGTGCCAGCTCGGGCGGTAGCGGGACCACCTACAATGAGCAGTTCTTC
CDR3 protein: CASSGGSGTTYNEQFF
V gene: TRBV18
J gene: TRBJ2-1
clone size: many
D gene: TRBD2

CDR3 DNA: TGTGCCAGCAGCTTAGACAACCCGGGATACAATGAGCAGTTCTTC
CDR3 protein: CASSLDNPGYNEQFF
V gene: TRBV11-1
J gene: TRBJ2-1
clone size: many
D gene: NA

CDR3 DNA: TGTGCCAGCAGTTTTGATGTTGACTCACCCCTCCACTTT
CDR3 protein: CASSFDVDSPLHF
V gene: TRBV12-3/TRBV12-4
J gene: TRBJ1-6
clone size: many
D gene: NA

CDR3 DNA: TGCGCCAGCAGCCGAGTAAACAGGGAAGGGTACACTGAAGCTTTCTTT
CDR3 protein: CASSRVNREGYTEAFF
V gene: TRBV4-1
J gene: TRBJ1-1
clone size: few
D gene: NA

CDR3 DNA: TGTGCCAGTAGTCCCACCCAGGGAGCGGTGGCCTACGAGCAGTACTTC
CDR3 protein: CASSPTQGAVAYEQYF
V gene: TRBV19
J gene: TRBJ2-7
clone size: few
D gene: NA

CDR3 DNA: TGTGCCGGCAGCTTAACAAATTACAATGAGCAGTTCTTC
CDR3 protein: CAGSLTNYNEQFF
V gene: TRBV11-1
J gene: TRBJ2-1
clone size: few
D gene: NA

CDR3 DNA: TGTGCCAGCAGCTTAGCGGGTTTCGGGGAGCTGCTTTTT
CDR3 protein: CASSLAGFGELLF
V gene: TRBV7-2
J gene: TRBJ2-2
clone size: few
D gene: NA

CDR3 DNA: TGCGCCAGCAGCGATCGGGACAGGGGAAATGAAAAACTGTTTTTT
CDR3 protein: CASSDRDRGNEKLFF
V gene: TRBV5-1
J gene: TRBJ1-4
clone size: many
D gene: TRBD1

CDR3 DNA: TGTGCCAGCAGTTTAAGGTGGGCAGGGTTAGCCCGACCCCTCCACTTT
CDR3 protein: CASSLRWAGLARPLHF
V gene: TRBV28
J gene: TRBJ1-6
clone size: many
D gene: NA

CDR3 DNA: TGTGCCAGCAGCCAAGGGACAGCAAGCACAGATACGCAGTATTTT
CDR3 protein: CASSQGTASTDTQYF
V gene: TRBV14
J gene: TRBJ2-3
clone size: many
D gene: NA